One T cell receptor (beta chain) is described in this entry. Its antigen is currently unknown. The record originates from a study of shared clonotypes between healthy human individuals. General study points: Deeper or shallower sequencing was expected to change how clonotypes are shared among donors. Naive subsets usually exceeded memory subsets in estimated richness. Donors were few, which limited the genetic and exposure-history diversity represented.

The assay was immunoSEQ multiplex PCR, and TCRdb's table has in-frame clones only and misses some. The sample consists of millions of clones, 85% to 95% of them appearing once. Naive CD8 cells, CD45RO-negative and positively selected for CCR7, excluded terminally differentiated effector memory CD45RA+ cells. Trimming removed 1 base from V and 3 bases from J, with 13 bases in between. CDR1 is MGHRA and CDR2 is YSYEKL in the germline V gene. CDR3 size: 16 residues. This clonotype was obtained from a man aged 18 to 29 in good health. The V call is TRBV4-1, the J call TRBJ2-4; D is unclear. What was sequenced was naive CD8+ T cells sorted from blood. In DNA form, the CDR3 reads TGCGCCAGCAGCCAAGTCTTCGGTGATAGCAAAAACATTCAGTACTTC. Protein: CASSQVFGDSKNIQYF.